This T cell receptor beta chain derives from a study of shared clonotypes between healthy human individuals. Data came from immunoSEQ multiplex PCR; TCRdb stores just in-frame clones and leaves some out. The data show some 450,000 clones, with approximately 71% seen just once and around 12% held by the top ten. Overall study results and limits: Limitation of the genetic and exposure-history diversity represented came from the few donors. Among donors, the sharing of clonotypes was expected to be influenced by sequencing depth. Sampling involved blood alone; tissue repertoires likely differ.

Healthy and HIV-negative, the adult donors had no recent acute infections or vaccinations. V shed 7 bases and J shed 4 bases, with 10 bases lying between them. The CDR3 spans 12 residues. Looked up from germline, CDR1 is MDHEN and CDR2 is SYDVKM. In regard to this clone: Its antigen is currently unknown.

The sequence was obtained from a woman in her thirties or forties in good health. Some clones in this sample may be carry-over from other donors' samples. Sequenced material: PBMCs. V is TRBV28 and J is TRBJ1-1; D call uncertain. CDR3 in DNA: TGTGCCAGCACCCCCAGTCGCACTGAAGCTTTCTTT. Protein sequence: CASTPSRTEAFF.